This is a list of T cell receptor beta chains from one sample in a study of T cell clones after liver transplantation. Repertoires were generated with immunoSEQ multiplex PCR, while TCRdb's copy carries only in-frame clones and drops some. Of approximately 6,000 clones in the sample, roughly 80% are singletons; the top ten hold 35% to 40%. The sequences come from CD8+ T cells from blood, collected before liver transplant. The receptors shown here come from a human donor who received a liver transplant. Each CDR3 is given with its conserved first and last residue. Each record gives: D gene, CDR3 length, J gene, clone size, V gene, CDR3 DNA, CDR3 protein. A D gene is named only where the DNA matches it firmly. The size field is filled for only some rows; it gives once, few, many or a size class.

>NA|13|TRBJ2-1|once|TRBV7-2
TGTGCCAGCAGCTTAGACCCCGTAGATGAGCAGTTCTTC
CASSLDPVDEQFF
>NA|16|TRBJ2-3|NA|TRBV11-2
TGTGCCAGCAGCTCCCGGGACCAAACTAGCACAGATACGCAGTATTTT
CASSSRDQTSTDTQYF
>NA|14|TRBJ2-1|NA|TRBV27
TGTGCCAGCAGTCCTTGGGACACCTACAATGAGCAGTTCTTC
CASSPWDTYNEQFF
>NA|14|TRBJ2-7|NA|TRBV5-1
TGCGCCAGCAGCTTGCCGGGGATGAGGTACGAGCAGTACTTC
CASSLPGMRYEQYF
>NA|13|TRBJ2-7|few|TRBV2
TGTGCCAGCAGTGAACGTGGCACCTACGAGCAGTACTTC
CASSERGTYEQYF
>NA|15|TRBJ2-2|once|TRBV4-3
TGCGCCAGCAGCCGCGGACAGATGAACACCGGGGAGCTGTTTTTT
CASSRGQMNTGELFF
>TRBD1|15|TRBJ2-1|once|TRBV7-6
TGTGCCAGCAGCTTAGCCCGGGACAGGGTCGATGAGCAGTTCTTC
CASSLARDRVDEQFF
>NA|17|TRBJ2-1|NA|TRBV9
TGTGCCAGCAGCGTAGGGCCAGGAGACGGCTATTACAATGAGCAGTTCTTC
CASSVGPGDGYYNEQFF
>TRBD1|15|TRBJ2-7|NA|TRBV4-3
TGCGCCAGCAGCCAGGACAGGTACGACTCCTACGAGCAGTACTTC
CASSQDRYDSYEQYF
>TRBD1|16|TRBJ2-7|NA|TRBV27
TGTGCCAGCAGTTTCCATACAGGGGGCCTTTCCTACGAGCAGTACTTC
CASSFHTGGLSYEQYF
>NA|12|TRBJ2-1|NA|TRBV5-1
TGCGCCAGCAGCTTGGTACCATGGGAGCAGTTCTTC
CASSLVPWEQFF
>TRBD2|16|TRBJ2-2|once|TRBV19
TGTGCCAGTACGCCGACTAGCGGTGCGAACACCGGGGAGCTGTTTTTT
CASTPTSGANTGELFF
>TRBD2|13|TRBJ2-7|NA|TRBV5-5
TGTGCCAGCAGTAGCGGGGTAGCCTACGAGCAGTACTTC
CASSSGVAYEQYF
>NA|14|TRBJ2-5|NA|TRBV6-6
TGTGCCAGCAGTCGATTCACAGGGAGGGAGACCCAGTACTTC
CASSRFTGRETQYF
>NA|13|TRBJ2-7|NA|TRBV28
TGTGCCACCCAAGACAGGAGCTCCTACGAGCAGTACTTC
CATQDRSSYEQYF
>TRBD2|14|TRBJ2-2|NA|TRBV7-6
TGTGCCAGCAGCTTCGCGGGGGGCTCCGGGGAGCTGTTTTTT
CASSFAGGSGELFF
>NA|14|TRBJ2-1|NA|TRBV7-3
TGTGCCAGCAAACCGGGGCAGTCCTACAATGAGCAGTTCTTC
CASKPGQSYNEQFF
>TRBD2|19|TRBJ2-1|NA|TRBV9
TGTGCCAGCAGCGCATCCGGGACTAGCGGGCTCAGCTCCTACAATGAGCAGTTCTTC
CASSASGTSGLSSYNEQFF
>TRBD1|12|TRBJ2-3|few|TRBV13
TGTGCCAGCAGCAAGGGACAGGGGGCGAGGTATTTT
CASSKGQGARYF
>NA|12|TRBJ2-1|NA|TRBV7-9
TGTGCCAGCAGCCCCTTTGGCTTCGAGCAGTTCTTC
CASSPFGFEQFF
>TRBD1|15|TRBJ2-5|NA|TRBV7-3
TGTGCCAGCAGTGAACGGGACAGGGCTGAGGTGGCCCAGTACTTC
CASSERDRAEVAQYF
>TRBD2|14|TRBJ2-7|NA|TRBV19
TGTGCCAGTAGCCTGACTAGCGGGTACTACGAGCAGTACTTC
CASSLTSGYYEQYF
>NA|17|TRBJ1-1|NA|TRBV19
TGTGCCAGTAGTAGCTGGACCACGAGGCACCGGGGGGGTGAAGCTTTCTTT
CASSSWTTRHRGGEAFF
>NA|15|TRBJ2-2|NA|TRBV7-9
TGTGCCAGCAGCGGCAGGATTCTAAAGGGCGGGGAGCTGTTTTTT
CASSGRILKGGELFF
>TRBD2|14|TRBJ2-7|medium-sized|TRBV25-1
TGTGCCAGCACCGAGGGAGGGTGGGACGGCGAGCAGTACTTC
CASTEGGWDGEQYF
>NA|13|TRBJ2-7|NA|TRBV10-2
TGCGCCAGCAGTGTAGGCGGTTCCTACGAGCAGTACTTC
CASSVGGSYEQYF
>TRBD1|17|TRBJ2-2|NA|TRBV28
TGTGCCAGCACCCCGCGACCCGGACAGGGGGGGACCGGGGAGCTGTTTTTT
CASTPRPGQGGTGELFF
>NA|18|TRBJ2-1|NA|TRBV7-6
TGTGCCAGCAGCCCAAACGAGGGTCTTTTTAGCTCCTACAATGAGCAGTTCTTC
CASSPNEGLFSSYNEQFF
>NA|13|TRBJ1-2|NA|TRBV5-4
TGTGCCAGCAGCCCCGGGGGGGTTTATGGCTACACCTTC
CASSPGGVYGYTF
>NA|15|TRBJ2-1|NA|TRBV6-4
TGTGCCAGCAGACAGGGTCCTTCCCCCTACAATGAGCAGTTCTTC
CASRQGPSPYNEQFF
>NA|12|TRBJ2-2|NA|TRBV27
TGTGCCAGCAGTTCGCCCTCCGGGGAGCTGTTTTTT
CASSSPSGELFF
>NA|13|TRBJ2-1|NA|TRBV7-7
TGTGCCAGCAGTAGGTCCTCCTACAATGAGCAGTTCTTC
CASSRSSYNEQFF
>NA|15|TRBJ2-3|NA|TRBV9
TGTGCCAGCAGCGTGGTGGGCGGTCAGTCCGATACGCAGTATTTT
CASSVVGGQSDTQYF
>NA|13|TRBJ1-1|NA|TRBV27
TGTGCCAGCAGTTTTTTGTTGGGCACTGAAGCTTTCTTT
CASSFLLGTEAFF
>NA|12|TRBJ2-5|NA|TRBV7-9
TGTGCCGACGAAGGAGTACAAGAGACCCAGTACTTC
CADEGVQETQYF
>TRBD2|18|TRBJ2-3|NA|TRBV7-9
TGTGCCAGCAGCCAACCTGCGACTAGCGGGGGTGGCACAGATACGCAGTATTTT
CASSQPATSGGGTDTQYF
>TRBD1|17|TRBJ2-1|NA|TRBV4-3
TGCGCCAGCAGCCAATTCGCGGACAGGATCTCCTACAATGAGCAGTTCTTC
CASSQFADRISYNEQFF
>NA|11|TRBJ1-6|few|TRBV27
TGTGCCAGCGGCGGTAATTCACCCCTCCACTTT
CASGGNSPLHF
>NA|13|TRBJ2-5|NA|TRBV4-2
TGTGCCAGCAGCCAAGACAGGGCCGAGACCCAGTACTTC
CASSQDRAETQYF
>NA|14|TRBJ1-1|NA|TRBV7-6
TGTGCCAGCACGCCTGGGGGCAGAAACACTGAAGCTTTCTTT
CASTPGGRNTEAFF
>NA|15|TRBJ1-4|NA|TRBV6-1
TGTGCCAGCAGTGAAGCGGACAGCCTTGGGGAAAAACTGTTTTTT
CASSEADSLGEKLFF
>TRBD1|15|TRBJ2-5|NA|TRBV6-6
TGTGCCAGCAGTTACGGGGGACAGGGCCCAGAGACCCAGTACTTC
CASSYGGQGPETQYF
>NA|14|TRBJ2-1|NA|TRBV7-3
TGTGCCAGCAGCTTAGGACCAGATTACAATGAGCAGTTCTTC
CASSLGPDYNEQFF
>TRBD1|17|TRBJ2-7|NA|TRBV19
TGTGCCAGTAGTATAGCCTCCGGGACAGGGATAACCTACGAGCAGTACTTC
CASSIASGTGITYEQYF
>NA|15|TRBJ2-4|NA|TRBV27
TGTGCCAGCATGGCGTCGGGACTGGCCAAAAACATTCAGTACTTC
CASMASGLAKNIQYF
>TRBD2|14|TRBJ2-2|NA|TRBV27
TGTGCCAGCAGGCCAGCGGGAGAGGGCGGGGAGCTGTTTTTT
CASRPAGEGGELFF
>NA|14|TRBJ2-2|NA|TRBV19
TGTGCCAGCCTCCAGGGCACGAACACCGGGGAGCTGTTTTTT
CASLQGTNTGELFF
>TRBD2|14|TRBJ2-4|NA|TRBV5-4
TGTGCCAGCACCCTTAGCGGGGGGGAAAACATTCAGTACTTC
CASTLSGGENIQYF
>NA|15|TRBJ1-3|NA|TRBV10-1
TGCGCCAGCAGCCCCGGACAGCGCTCTGGAAACACCATATATTTT
CASSPGQRSGNTIYF
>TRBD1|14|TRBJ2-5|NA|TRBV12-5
TGTGCTAGTGGTTTGAGACAGGGGGCGGAGACCCAGTACTTC
CASGLRQGAETQYF
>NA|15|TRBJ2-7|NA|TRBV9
TGTGCCAGCAGCGTAGATTTTGACAGGTCCTACGAGCAGTACTTC
CASSVDFDRSYEQYF
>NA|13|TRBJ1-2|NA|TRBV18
TGTGCCAGCTCACCAGAGGCAGGGGACGGCTACACCTTC
CASSPEAGDGYTF
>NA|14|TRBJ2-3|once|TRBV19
TGTGCCAGTAGTATAGATAGGGGAGCAGATACGCAGTATTTT
CASSIDRGADTQYF
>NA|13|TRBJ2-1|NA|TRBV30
TGTGCCTGGAGCGGTACAAACTACAATGAGCAGTTCTTC
CAWSGTNYNEQFF
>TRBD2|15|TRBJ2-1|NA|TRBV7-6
TGTGCCAGCAGCTTAGGTAGCGGGATTGTTAATGAGCAGTTCTTC
CASSLGSGIVNEQFF
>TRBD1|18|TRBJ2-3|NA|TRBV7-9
TGTGCCAGCAGCCCTACTTACTGGACGGGACAGGGAGCAGATACGCAGTATTTT
CASSPTYWTGQGADTQYF
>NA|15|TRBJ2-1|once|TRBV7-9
TGTGCCAGCAGCCTTACAGTCGACTCCTACAATGAGCAGTTCTTC
CASSLTVDSYNEQFF